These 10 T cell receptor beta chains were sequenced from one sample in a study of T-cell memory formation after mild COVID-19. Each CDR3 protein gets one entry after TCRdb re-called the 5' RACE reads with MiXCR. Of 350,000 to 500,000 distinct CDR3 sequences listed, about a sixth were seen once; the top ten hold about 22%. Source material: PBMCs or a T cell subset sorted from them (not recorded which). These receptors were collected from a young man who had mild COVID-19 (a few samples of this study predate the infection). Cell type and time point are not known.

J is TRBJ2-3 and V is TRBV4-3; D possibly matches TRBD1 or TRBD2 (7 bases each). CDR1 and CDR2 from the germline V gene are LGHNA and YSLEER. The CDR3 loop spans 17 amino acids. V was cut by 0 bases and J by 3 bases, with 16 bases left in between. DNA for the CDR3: TGCGCCAGCAGCCAAGATTGGGAGGGCAGGGGGACAGATACGCAGTATTTT. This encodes CASSQDWEGRGTDTQYF.

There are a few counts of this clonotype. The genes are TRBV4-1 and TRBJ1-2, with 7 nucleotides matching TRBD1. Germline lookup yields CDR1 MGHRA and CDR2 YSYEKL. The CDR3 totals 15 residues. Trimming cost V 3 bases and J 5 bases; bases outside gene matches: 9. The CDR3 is CASSQGNRGLYGYTF. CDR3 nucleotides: TGCGCCAGCAGCCAGGGAAACAGGGGTTTATATGGCTACACCTTC.

CDR3 DNA sequence: TGTGCCAGCAGCGTAACTTGGGGCGACGAGCAGTACTTC. Translating it yields CASSVTWGDEQYF. The J gene is TRBJ2-7, the V gene TRBV9, with a tentative D call TRBD1 (5 bases). This CDR3 is 13 amino acids long. Germline V gene data show CDR1 as SGDLS and CDR2 as YYNGEE. V dropped 1 base and J dropped 5 bases, with 10 bases sitting between them.

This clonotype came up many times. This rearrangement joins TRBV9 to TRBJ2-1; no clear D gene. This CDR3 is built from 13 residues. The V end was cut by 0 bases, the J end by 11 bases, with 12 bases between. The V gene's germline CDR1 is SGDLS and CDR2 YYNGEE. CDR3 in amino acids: CASSVELGTKQFF. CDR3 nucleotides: TGTGCCAGCAGCGTAGAGTTAGGCACGAAGCAGTTCTTC. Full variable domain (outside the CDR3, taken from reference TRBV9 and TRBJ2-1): DSGVTQTPKHLITATGQRVTLRCSPRSGDLSVYWYQQSLDQGLQFLIQYYNGEERAKGNILERFSAQQFPDLHSELNLSSLELGDSALYFCASSVELGTKQFFGPGTRLTVL.

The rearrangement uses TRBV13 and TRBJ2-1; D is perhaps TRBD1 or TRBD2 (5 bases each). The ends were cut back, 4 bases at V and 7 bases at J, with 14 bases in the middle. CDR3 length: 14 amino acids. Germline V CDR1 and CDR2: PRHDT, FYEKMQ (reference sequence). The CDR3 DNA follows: TGTGCCAGCAGCTCGTCCTCGGGGCATAATGAGCAGTTCTTC. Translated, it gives CASSSSSGHNEQFF. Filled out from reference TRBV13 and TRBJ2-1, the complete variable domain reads AAGVIQSPRHLIKEKRETATLKCYPIPRHDTVYWYQQGPGQDPQFLISFYEKMQSDKGSIPDRFSAQQFSDYHSELNMSSLELGDSALYFCASSSSSGHNEQFFGPGTRLTVL.

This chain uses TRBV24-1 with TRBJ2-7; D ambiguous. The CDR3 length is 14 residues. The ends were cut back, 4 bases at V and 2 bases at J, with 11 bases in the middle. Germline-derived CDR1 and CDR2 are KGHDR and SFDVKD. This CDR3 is CATSDPITAYEQYF. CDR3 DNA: TGTGCCACCAGTGACCCGATTACAGCCTACGAGCAGTACTTC.

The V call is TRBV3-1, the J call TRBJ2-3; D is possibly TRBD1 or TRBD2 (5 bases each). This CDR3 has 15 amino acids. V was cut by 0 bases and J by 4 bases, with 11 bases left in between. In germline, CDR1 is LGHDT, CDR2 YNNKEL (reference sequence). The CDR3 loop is CASSQEKGTPDTQYF. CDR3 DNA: TGTGCCAGCAGCCAAGAAAAAGGGACCCCAGATACGCAGTATTTT.

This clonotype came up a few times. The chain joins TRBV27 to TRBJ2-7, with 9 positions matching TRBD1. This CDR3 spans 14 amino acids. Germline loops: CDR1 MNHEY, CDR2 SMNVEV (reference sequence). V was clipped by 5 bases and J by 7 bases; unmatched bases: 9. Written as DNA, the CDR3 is TGTGCCAGCAGTGCCTGGGACAGGGTAGGGGAGCAGTACTTC. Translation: CASSAWDRVGEQYF.

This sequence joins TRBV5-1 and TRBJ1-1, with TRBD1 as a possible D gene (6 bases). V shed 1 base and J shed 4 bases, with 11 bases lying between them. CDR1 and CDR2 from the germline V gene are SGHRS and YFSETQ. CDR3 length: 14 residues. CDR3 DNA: TGCGCCAGCAGCTTGCAGGGGTTGCGCACTGAAGCTTTCTTT. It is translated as CASSLQGLRTEAFF.

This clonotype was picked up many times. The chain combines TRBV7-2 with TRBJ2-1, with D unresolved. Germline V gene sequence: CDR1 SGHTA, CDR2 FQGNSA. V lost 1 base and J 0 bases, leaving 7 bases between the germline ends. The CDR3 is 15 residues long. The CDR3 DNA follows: TGTGCCAGCAGCTTAGGGCTAGACTCCTACAATGAGCAGTTCTTC. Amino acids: CASSLGLDSYNEQFF.